One sample yielded the 19 T cell receptor beta chains listed below, sequenced in a study of beta chain features in type 1 diabetes. Reverse transcribing all isolated RNA meant expressed TCRB transcripts were sequenced. Assay used: immunoSEQ multiplex PCR; TCRdb lists only in-frame clones, some missing. The data contain under 950,000 clones, 15% to 20% of them singletons. Sequencing was carried out using naive CD4+ T cells from blood. Every receptor here comes from a young woman in good health.

The genes are TRBV5-6 and TRBJ1-5; the D is unclear. Trimming stripped 4 bases from V and 2 bases from J, with 13 bases between. CDR3 length equals 15 residues. The germline V gene encodes CDR1 SGHDT and CDR2 YYEEEE. The CDR3 region is CASSVSSLGNQPQHF. In DNA form, the CDR3 reads TGTGCCAGCAGCGTATCCTCATTGGGCAATCAGCCCCAGCATTTT.

The gene calls are TRBV10-3 and TRBJ2-1; D is ambiguous. This CDR3 has 14 residues. The germline gives CDR1 ENHRY, CDR2 SYGVKD. Trimming took off 6 bases at V and 4 bases at J, with 13 bases between the two ends. CDR3 sequence: CAIREPSLYNEQFF. CDR3 nucleotide sequence: TGTGCCATCAGAGAACCCTCTTTATACAATGAGCAGTTCTTC.

This clone has just a few counts. This CDR3 reads CASSYFAGGPSYEQYF. The CDR3, as DNA: TGTGCCAGCAGTTACTTCGCGGGAGGGCCCTCCTACGAGCAGTACTTC. The chain has TRBV6-5 and TRBJ2-7; 9 bases fit TRBD2. The CDR3 extends over 16 amino acids. The ends lost 1 base at V and 0 bases at J; junction bases unmatched: 4. Germline CDR1 is MNHEY and CDR2 is SVGAGI.

V is TRBV4-1 and J is TRBJ1-1; D is uncertain. V was pared by 0 bases and J by 3 bases, with 8 bases between. This CDR3 has 14 amino acids. Per the germline V gene, CDR1 is MGHRA and CDR2 is YSYEKL. The CDR3 protein is CASSQEPGYTEAFF. The CDR3 nucleotides are TGCGCCAGCAGCCAAGAACCTGGTTACACTGAAGCTTTCTTT.

This clone occurred a few times. The chain carries TRBV7-3 and TRBJ2-3, with D unresolved. CDR1 and CDR2 from the germline V gene are SGHTA and FQGTGA. V lost 4 bases to trimming and J lost 2 bases, with 7 bases between them. The CDR3 sequence is 13 residues long. The CDR3 reads CASSSRATDTQYF. CDR3 DNA sequence: TGTGCCAGCAGCTCACGCGCCACAGATACGCAGTATTTT.

This clone has more than one count but fewer than ten. The V gene is TRBV7-9, the J gene TRBJ2-5, with D unclear. The V end lost 0 bases, the J end lost 7 bases, and 12 bases lay between the germline ends. The CDR3 runs 14 residues. Germline lookup yields CDR1 SEHNR and CDR2 FQNEAQ (reference sequence). CDR3 amino acids: CASSLASAIGTQYF. The CDR3 nucleotides read TGTGCCAGCAGCTTAGCCTCAGCTATAGGGACCCAGTACTTC.

The chain links TRBV14 to TRBJ2-3; D is undetermined. This CDR3 spans 12 amino acids. The germline V gene has CDR1 SGHDN and CDR2 FVKESK. V was clipped by 1 base and J by 6 bases, with 5 bases between them. CDR3 amino acids: CASSQGFDTQYF. The CDR3 bases are TGTGCCAGCAGCCAAGGCTTTGATACGCAGTATTTT.

This chain links TRBV5-1 with TRBJ2-2, with D unresolved. CDR1 is SGHRS and CDR2 is YFSETQ in the germline V gene. Trimming cost V 0 bases and J 4 bases, with 4 bases left between them. The CDR3 extends over 13 amino acids. CDR3 sequence: CASSLGFTGELFF. The CDR3 DNA sequence: TGCGCCAGCAGCTTGGGGTTCACCGGGGAGCTGTTTTTT.

This clone was seen repeatedly, ten times or more. The chain employs TRBV10-3 and TRBJ2-5; D is perhaps TRBD1 or TRBD2 (5 bases each). Per germline, CDR1 ENHRY and CDR2 SYGVKD. Trimming removed 3 bases at V and 1 base at J, with 9 bases between. This CDR3 region has 14 residues. The CDR3 sequence: CAISDGTRQETQYF. CDR3 bases: TGTGCCATCAGTGACGGGACGCGCCAAGAGACCCAGTACTTC.

The chain links TRBV29-1 to TRBJ2-3, with D tentatively TRBD2 (5 bases). V was cut by 6 bases and J by 0 bases, with 7 bases left in between. This CDR3 region has 12 residues. CDR1 is SQVTM and CDR2 is ANQGSEA in the germline V gene. The CDR3 sequence is CSVRTSTDTQYF. The CDR3 DNA reads TGCAGCGTCAGGACTAGCACAGATACGCAGTATTTT.

The chain joins TRBV7-8 to TRBJ2-1; D is possibly TRBD1 (5 bases). Between the trimmed V and J ends, which lost 4 bases and 6 bases, there was a span of 19 bases. Per germline, CDR1 SGHVS and CDR2 FQNEAQ. The CDR3 loop spans 16 amino acids. The CDR3 region is CASSSLQGPVFNEQFF. The CDR3, as DNA: TGTGCCAGCAGCTCCCTCCAGGGTCCGGTTTTCAATGAGCAGTTCTTC.

The chain joins TRBV7-9 to TRBJ1-2; D remains unclear. CDR1 and CDR2 (germline): SEHNR, FQNEAQ (reference sequence). The V and J ends lost 1 base and 6 bases respectively, with 9 bases between them. The CDR3 has 13 residues. The CDR3: CASSLVQQDGYTF. CDR3 DNA sequence: TGTGCCAGCAGCTTAGTGCAGCAGGATGGCTACACCTTC.

This chain connects TRBV9 to TRBJ2-2; perhaps D is TRBD1 or TRBD2 (6 bases each). The ends were cut back, 5 bases at V and 2 bases at J, with 10 bases in the middle. The V gene's germline CDR1 is SGDLS and CDR2 YYNGEE. The CDR3 has 14 residues. DNA of the CDR3: TGTGCCAGCAGGACGGGGGCCAACACCGGGGAGCTGTTTTTT. It translates to CASRTGANTGELFF.

This clone was counted between two and nine times. This chain connects TRBV7-9 to TRBJ2-1, with D possibly matching TRBD2 (7 bases). CDR3 length: 12 amino acids. The V gene lost 11 bases and the J gene lost 9 bases, with 17 bases spanning the gap. Looked up from germline, CDR1 is SEHNR and CDR2 is FQNEAQ (reference sequence). Written as DNA, the CDR3 is TGTGCCGGATCCCGGGGGGCGGCTGAGCAGTTCTTC. Residues: CAGSRGAAEQFF.

The chain has TRBV10-2 and TRBJ2-3; TRBD1 might be the D (6 bases). Germline V gene sequence: CDR1 WSHSY, CDR2 SAAADI. Trimming cost V 4 bases and J 4 bases, with 15 bases left between them. There are 15 residues in the CDR3. Here the CDR3 reads CASSGYRVGADTQYF. DNA of the CDR3: TGCGCCAGCAGTGGCTACAGGGTAGGAGCAGATACGCAGTATTTT.

Here the CDR3 reads CASSEAGLAGVREQFF. The CDR3 DNA reads as TGTGCCAGCAGTGAAGCGGGCCTAGCGGGAGTACGAGAGCAGTTCTTC. The V gene is TRBV6-1, the J gene TRBJ2-1, with TRBD2 identical over 10 bases. The CDR3 extends over 16 amino acids. Trimming took 0 bases from V and 10 from J; bases not matched to a gene: 9. Germline lookup yields CDR1 MNHNS and CDR2 SASEGT.

There are a few counts of this clone. The junction departs from the called germline gene at one end, perhaps through a read error. The genes are TRBV5-5 and TRBJ2-4, with 12 bases aligning to TRBD2. Germline-derived CDR1 and CDR2 are SGHKS and YYEKEE (reference sequence). The CDR3 sequence is 19 residues long. The CDR3 DNA follows: TGTGCCAGCAGCCTAGCGGGAGGGCCTCTACGGCCAGCCAAAAACGTTCAGTACTTC. Translation: CASSLAGGPLRPAKNVQYF.

V and J are TRBV27 and TRBJ2-5; 7 nucleotides match TRBD2. J lost 7 bases, V lost 4 bases, and 9 bases had no gene match. In germline, CDR1 is MNHEY, CDR2 SMNVEV (reference sequence). The CDR3 is 14 residues long. This CDR3 is CASSSDWRELTQYF. The CDR3 bases are TGTGCCAGCAGTTCCGATTGGCGGGAGTTGACCCAGTACTTC.

The chain has TRBV4-3 and TRBJ1-1; possible D gene TRBD1, 6 bases. The germline CDR1 and CDR2 sequences are LGHNA and YSLEER. Deletions cut 4 bases from V and 8 bases from J, with 17 bases between. This CDR3 region has 14 residues. DNA of the CDR3: TGCGCCAGCAGCCTTCATTGGGGGGCATACGAAGCTTTCTTT. Residues: CASSLHWGAYEAFF.